The clone carrying this TCR beta chain was found a few times. Unique molecular identifiers were used in preparing the TCRbeta library. From the PCR reads, TCRdb called clonotypes with MiXCR, one entry per CDR3 protein. The repertoire holds approximately 400,000 distinct CDR3 sequences, with 15% to 20% as singletons. These data belong to a study of T-cell reconstitution after alpha-beta-depleted transplantation in children. V lost 1 base to trimming and J lost 3 bases, with 16 bases between them. This CDR3 contains 16 residues. CDR1 is MGHRA, CDR2 YSYEKL, per germline. The rearrangement joins TRBV4-1 to TRBJ2-7, with D tentatively TRBD1 or TRBD2 (6 bases each). Sequencing was performed on PBMCs, mostly from graft donor cells, taken 360 days after TCRalphabeta/CD19-depleted stem cell transplant. The TCR originated in a boy younger than two who had a stem cell transplant for Wiskott-Aldrich syndrome, so the T cells may come from the graft donor. The CDR3 DNA reads as TGCGCCAGCAGCCAAGTGGGGGGCTTAGGGGGCTACGAGCAGTACTTC. It yields the protein CASSQVGGLGGYEQYF.